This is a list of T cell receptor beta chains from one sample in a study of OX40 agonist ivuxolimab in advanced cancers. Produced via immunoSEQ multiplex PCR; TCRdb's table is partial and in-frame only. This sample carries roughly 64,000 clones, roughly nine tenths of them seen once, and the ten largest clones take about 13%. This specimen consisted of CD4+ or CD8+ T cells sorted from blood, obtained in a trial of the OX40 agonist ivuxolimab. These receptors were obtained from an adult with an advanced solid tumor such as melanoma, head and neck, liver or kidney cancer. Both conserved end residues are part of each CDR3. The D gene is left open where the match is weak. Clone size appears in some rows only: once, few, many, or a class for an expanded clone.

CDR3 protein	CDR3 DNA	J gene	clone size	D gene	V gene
CASSLDLGSYEQYF	TGTGCCAGCAGCTTAGATCTAGGGTCCTACGAGCAGTACTTC	TRBJ2-7	-	-	TRBV7-2
CATQGLILTYEQYF	TGTGCCACCCAAGGGCTTATCCTTACCTACGAGCAGTACTTC	TRBJ2-7	once	-	TRBV28
CASSLSDRGGDTGELFF	TGTGCCAGCAGTTTATCGGACAGGGGAGGTGACACCGGGGAGCTGTTTTTT	TRBJ2-2	-	TRBD1	TRBV27
CASSLRPPRGRETQYF	TGTGCCAGCAGCTTAAGGCCGCCCAGGGGGAGAGAGACCCAGTACTTC	TRBJ2-5	-	TRBD1	TRBV11-2
CASSVHSTLNNEQFF	TGTGCCAGTAGTGTACACTCCACTCTCAACAATGAGCAGTTCTTC	TRBJ2-1	-	-	TRBV19
CASSLSGQPSYEQYF	TGTGCCAGCAGCTTATCAGGGCAACCCTCCTACGAGCAGTACTTC	TRBJ2-7	-	-	TRBV7-2
CASSPGPGAEAFF	TGTGCCAGTAGTCCGGGCCCTGGGGCTGAAGCTTTCTTT	TRBJ1-1	-	-	TRBV19
CASRGGLSSYNEQFF	TGTGCCAGCAGGGGGGGGCTCAGCTCCTACAATGAGCAGTTCTTC	TRBJ2-1	-	-	TRBV27
CASSPKMSSYNEQFF	TGTGCCAGCAGCCCGAAAATGAGCTCCTACAATGAGCAGTTCTTC	TRBJ2-1	-	-	TRBV7-6
CASSYAASYNEQFF	TGTGCCAGCAGTTATGCAGCCTCCTACAATGAGCAGTTCTTC	TRBJ2-1	-	-	TRBV27
CASSLAVPGTNEKLFF	TGTGCCAGCAGCTTAGCGGTGCCGGGAACTAATGAAAAACTGTTTTTT	TRBJ1-4	-	-	TRBV7-8
CASSLYTSGGFEPNYF	TGTGCCAGCAGCTTGTATACTAGCGGGGGGTTTGAGCCTAATTACTTC	TRBJ2-7	few	TRBD2	TRBV5-6
CASNGFPGNTIYF	TGTGCCAGCAACGGCTTCCCTGGAAACACCATATATTTT	TRBJ1-3	once	-	TRBV2
CASSLSGDVMNTEAFF	TGTGCCAGCAGTTTATCAGGGGACGTTATGAACACTGAAGCTTTCTTT	TRBJ1-1	-	-	TRBV27
CASSFRGVGGYTF	TGTGCCAGCAGCTTTAGGGGAGTCGGTGGCTACACCTTC	TRBJ1-2	-	-	TRBV7-9
CASSLRGQSATNEKLFF	TGCGCCAGCAGCTTGAGAGGGCAGTCCGCAACTAATGAAAAACTGTTTTTT	TRBJ1-4	-	-	TRBV5-1
CASSLSSGGLYEQYF	TGTGCCAGCAGCTTATCTAGCGGGGGTTTATACGAGCAGTACTTC	TRBJ2-7	-	TRBD2	TRBV7-2
CASRDGGSGELFF	TGTGCCAGCAGGGACGGGGGGTCCGGGGAGCTGTTTTTT	TRBJ2-2	-	TRBD2	TRBV6-1
CASSPYGTEAFF	TGTGCCAGCAGCCCATACGGCACTGAAGCTTTCTTT	TRBJ1-1	-	-	TRBV11-2
CASSLDLQVTEQFF	TGTGCCAGCAGCTTGGATTTACAGGTGACTGAGCAGTTCTTC	TRBJ2-1	few	-	TRBV5-5
CASSLGSDEQFF	TGTGCCAGCAGCCTCGGGTCCGATGAGCAGTTCTTC	TRBJ2-1	-	-	TRBV7-9
CASGVSGIGNTIYF	TGTGCCAGCGGAGTATCAGGGATTGGAAACACCATATATTTT	TRBJ1-3	-	-	TRBV5-4
CASSFSQNMNTEAFF	TGTGCCAGCAGTTTCTCACAGAATATGAACACTGAAGCTTTCTTT	TRBJ1-1	-	-	TRBV6-6
CASSKARGRDNYGYTF	TGTGCCAGCAGCAAAGCCCGTGGGAGGGATAACTATGGCTACACCTTC	TRBJ1-2	-	-	TRBV21-1
CSVEGGLAGAKSPNEQFF	TGCAGCGTTGAGGGGGGACTAGCGGGAGCGAAATCCCCCAATGAGCAGTTCTTC	TRBJ2-1	-	TRBD2	TRBV29-1
CATSRRGTAETQYF	TGTGCCACCAGCAGGCGGGGAACAGCGGAGACCCAGTACTTC	TRBJ2-5	-	-	TRBV15
CASSSYSGTGELFF	TGTGCCAGCAGCTCCTACAGTGGCACCGGGGAGCTGTTTTTT	TRBJ2-2	-	-	TRBV6-5
CASSFEGLNQPQHF	TGTGCCAGCAGTTTTGAGGGGCTCAATCAGCCCCAGCATTTT	TRBJ1-5	-	-	TRBV27
CASSAGTSGNNEQFF	TGTGCCAGCAGTGCAGGGACTAGCGGTAACAATGAGCAGTTCTTC	TRBJ2-1	-	TRBD2	TRBV27
CASSYTGGLAEQYF	TGTGCCAGCAGCTATACAGGGGGCCTTGCGGAGCAGTACTTC	TRBJ2-7	-	TRBD1	TRBV11-3
CASSVAASTEAFF	TGTGCCAGCAGCGTAGCAGCCTCCACTGAAGCTTTCTTT	TRBJ1-1	-	-	TRBV9
CASSVGGLGLDYEQYF	TGTGCCAGCAGCGTGGGGGGGCTCGGGCTGGACTACGAGCAGTACTTC	TRBJ2-7	-	-	TRBV9